The rows below give T cell receptor beta chains drawn from one sample of a study of T cells after yellow fever vaccination. From the 5' RACE reads, TCRdb called clonotypes with MiXCR, one entry per CDR3 protein. This table has about 110,000 distinct CDR3 sequences, 8% to 9.5% appearing once. Source: CD8+ T cells sorted from PBMCs, taken 45 days after the yellow fever booster vaccination. The origin of the receptors is a man younger than 40 who received the YFV17D yellow fever vaccine. Both conserved end residues are part of each CDR3. A D gene is named only where the DNA matches it firmly. Size is omitted from some rows. Given values are once, few, many or a class for expanded clones.

>17|TRBD2|TRBV29-1|TRBJ2-5|.
CSAKPGLATGDRETQYF
TGCAGCGCGAAACCGGGACTAGCGACAGGAGACCGAGAGACCCAGTACTTC
>13|.|TRBV5-6|TRBJ2-1|many
CASSLGDMGEQFF
TGTGCCAGCAGCTTGGGGGACATGGGTGAGCAGTTCTTC
>16|TRBD2|TRBV25-1|TRBJ2-3|many
CASSEYGLAGADTQYF
TGTGCCAGCAGTGAATATGGTCTAGCGGGAGCAGATACGCAGTATTTT
>14|TRBD1|TRBV29-1|TRBJ2-2|many
CSVPDRGYGGELFF
TGCAGCGTTCCTGACAGGGGGTATGGCGGGGAGCTGTTTTTT
>14|.|TRBV29-1|TRBJ1-2|few
CSVDEANPYYGYTF
TGCAGCGTTGATGAGGCAAACCCGTACTATGGCTACACCTTC
>14|.|TRBV20-1|TRBJ2-4|many
CSAEADFFRNIQYF
TGCAGTGCTGAGGCGGACTTCTTTCGGAACATTCAGTACTTC
>13|.|TRBV14|TRBJ2-5|many
CASSRGNQETQYF
TGTGCCAGCAGCCGAGGGAACCAAGAGACCCAGTACTTC
>15|TRBD2|TRBV14|TRBJ2-7|many
CASSYSGADIYEQYF
TGTGCCAGCAGCTATAGCGGGGCAGACATCTACGAGCAGTACTTC
>13|.|TRBV19|TRBJ2-1|few
CATRAFGDNEQFF
TGTGCAACCCGGGCTTTCGGGGACAATGAGCAGTTCTTC
>16|TRBD1|TRBV4-2|TRBJ1-1|many
CASSQPLGQGWTEAFF
TGTGCCAGCAGCCAACCCCTTGGACAGGGGTGGACTGAAGCTTTCTTT
>15|.|TRBV2|TRBJ1-5|many
CASRTGRHSNQPQHF
TGTGCCAGCCGTACTGGACGGCATAGCAATCAGCCCCAGCATTTT